This T cell receptor (beta chain) appears in the sequencing data of a study of T-cell memory formation after mild COVID-19. This clonotype was counted only a few times. Each CDR3 protein gets one entry after TCRdb re-called the 5' RACE reads with MiXCR. Of some 210,000 distinct CDR3 sequences in the sample, approximately 20% were seen once. The source of this sequence is an adult woman who had mild COVID-19 (a few samples of this study predate the infection). Cell type and time point are not known. The material sequenced was PBMCs or a T cell subset sorted from them (not recorded which).

CDR3 DNA: TGTGCCAGCAGCTTAGAGCGGGGCACTCCTGAGCAGTTCTTC. Its translation: CASSLERGTPEQFF. The chain recombines TRBV7-8 with TRBJ2-1; TRBD2 aligns across 7 bases. The CDR3 extends over 14 amino acids. Trimming at V came to 1 base and at J to 9 bases, leaving 6 bases not matched to a gene. CDR1 and CDR2 (germline): SGHVS, FQNEAQ.